This T cell receptor beta chain was found in a study of Graves' ophthalmopathy and Graves' hyperthyroidism. As for the study in general: Investigators collected peripheral blood at initial diagnosis, before any treatment was given.

Comments on this clonotype: The antigen is unknown.

The CDR3 is made up of 13 amino acids. Losses at the gene ends were 7 bases for V and 5 bases for J; bases not matched to a gene: 7. The V gene's germline CDR1 is DFQATT and CDR2 SNEGSKA (reference sequence). Amplifying from RNA transcripts, the study obtained TCR beta CDR3 regions. Second-round multiplex PCR followed a first-round RT-PCR using HTBI primers. From the multiplex PCR reads, TCRdb called clonotypes with MiXCR, one entry per CDR3 protein. The sample records 200,000 to 300,000 distinct CDR3 sequences, around 42% being singletons. Study-level findings and limits: Separation of ophthalmopathy from stable hyperthyroidism was achieved by a 13-signature model, at around 89% sensitivity and approximately 84% specificity. The majority of expanded thyroid clonotypes above 0.001 frequency also occurred in blood.

About 10 ml of fresh blood yielded the PBMCs by density gradient. The V call is TRBV20-1, the J call TRBJ1-4, with TRBD1 identical over 7 bases. This TCR was recovered from an adult man with Graves' ophthalmopathy. Sequencing was done on a sample of peripheral blood. The CDR3 loop is CSGGDRGNEKLFF. As DNA, the CDR3 is TGCAGTGGCGGGGACAGAGGGAATGAAAAACTGTTTTTT.